This T cell receptor beta chain appears in the sequencing data of a study of blood T cell repertoires in COVID-19. Overall study: Both acute and convalescent COVID-19 samples were obtained from the United States, Italy and Spain. Sources were T cells, B-cell-depleted T cells, or PBMCs; the material itself was cDNA or gDNA.

In the authors' workflow: Estimation of nucleated cell counts was performed using reference gene primer amplification. Sequenced by immunoSEQ multiplex PCR; TCRdb stores in-frame clones only, minus some. V and J calls and clone size are those listed in that table; D and trimming were worked out from the DNA. The sample records more than 200,000 clones, under 90% being singletons. CDR3 size: 17 residues. V lost 1 base and J lost 8; bases outside the gene matches: 10. Germline lookup yields CDR1 MGHRA and CDR2 YSYEKL. This clone was seen only once. The chain recombines TRBV4-1 with TRBJ2-1, with TRBD1 matching over 11 bases. The TCR sequence derives from a man aged 60 to 75 with acute or convalescent COVID-19. Input material: peripheral blood. The CDR3: CASSQGWVTGQGDEQFF. The CDR3 nucleotides are TGCGCCAGCAGCCAAGGGTGGGTAACGGGACAGGGGGATGAGCAGTTCTTC.